The 15 T cell receptor beta chains presented below share a single source sample, sequenced in a study of cytotoxic CD8 clonotypes in ibrutinib-treated CLL. TCRdb's table, derived via immunoSEQ multiplex PCR, lists solely in-frame clones and lacks some. Among 12,000 to 15,000 clones listed, 52% were seen once. Sequencing was performed on PBMCs, taken at an approximately 26-month disease-progression time point, from a patient treated with ibrutinib. Receptors were obtained from a human donor with chronic lymphocytic leukemia.

This clone was seen more than once but under ten times. This chain links TRBV5-6 with TRBJ2-7, with 9 bases identical to TRBD1. V lost 3 bases, J lost 2 bases, and 9 bases stayed unmatched. Germline-derived CDR1 and CDR2 are SGHDT and YYEEEE. The CDR3 is 16 amino acids. CDR3 region: CASSSPYRGPTYEQYF. The CDR3, as DNA: TGTGCCAGCAGCTCCCCCTACAGGGGGCCCACCTACGAGCAGTACTTC.

This clone was seen just once. The CDR3 DNA follows: TGTGCCAGCAGACGGACTGGGTCGCGCTCCTACGAGCAGTACTTC. This encodes CASRRTGSRSYEQYF. The chain links TRBV5-4 to TRBJ2-7; D possibly corresponds to TRBD2 (5 bases). Trimming shortened V by 5 bases and J by 0 bases, and 15 bases separated the two germline ends. CDR3 size: 15 residues. Germline CDR1 reads SGHNT; CDR2 reads YYREEE (reference sequence). Together with reference TRBV5-4 and TRBJ2-7, the CDR3 gives the full variable domain: ETGVTQSPTHLIKTRGQQVTLRCSSQSGHNTVSWYQQALGQGPQFIFQYYREEENGRGNFPPRFSGLQFPNYSSELNVNALELDDSALYLCASRRTGSRSYEQYFGPGTRLTVT.

The chain couples TRBV5-4 to TRBJ2-1; no clear D gene. The ends were cut back, 1 base at V and 10 bases at J, with 12 bases in the middle. The V gene's germline CDR1 is SGHNT and CDR2 YYREEE (reference sequence). The CDR3 has 13 amino acids. DNA for the CDR3: TGTGCCAGCAGCTTGATTTCGGAACAGGAGCAGTTCTTC. It specifies CASSLISEQEQFF.

This clone was counted a few times. This rearrangement joins TRBV9 to TRBJ1-5, with TRBD1 as a possible D gene (5 bases). CDR3 length equals 14 residues. V was shortened by 1 base and J by 5 bases, with 10 bases between the two germline ends. Germline CDR1 SGDLS, CDR2 YYNGEE. The CDR3 coding sequence is TGTGCCAGCAGCGTACGGGGGTCCGATCAGCCCCAGCATTTT. Protein product: CASSVRGSDQPQHF.

This clone was detected only a few times. This sequence joins TRBV19 and TRBJ1-3; D gene unclear. There are 13 residues in the CDR3. From germline, CDR1 is LNHDA and CDR2 SQIVND (reference sequence). V lost 5 bases and J lost 3, with 8 bases in between. The CDR3 bases are TGTGCCAGTAGTGAAAAGTTTGGAAACACCATATATTTT. It is translated as CASSEKFGNTIYF. The full variable domain, with the rest looked up from reference TRBV19 and TRBJ1-3, is DGGITQSPKYLFRKEGQNVTLSCEQNLNHDAMYWYRQDPGQGLRLIYYSQIVNDFQKGDIAEGYSVSREKKESFPLTVTSAQKNPTAFYLCASSEKFGNTIYFGEGSWLTVV.

About this clone itself: In the same sample, other DNA sequences code for this CDR3. The gene calls are TRBV5-1 and TRBJ1-1; the match to TRBD1 covers 8 bases. The CDR3 is made up of 14 amino acids. Germline V gene data show CDR1 as SGHRS and CDR2 as YFSETQ. The trim removed 4 bases at V and 1 base at J, leaving 3 bases unmatched. The CDR3 here is CASSPGTGNTEAFF. DNA for the CDR3: TGCGCCAGCAGCCCAGGGACAGGGAACACTGAAGCTTTCTTT.

This chain connects TRBV9 to TRBJ2-2, with 8 positions matching TRBD2. V was clipped by 0 bases and J by 5 bases; unmatched bases: 6. This CDR3 comprises 16 residues. CDR1 SGDLS and CDR2 YYNGEE come from the germline V gene. The CDR3 is CASSVDLRGDTGELFF. The CDR3 DNA follows: TGTGCCAGCAGCGTAGACTTGCGGGGGGATACCGGGGAGCTGTTTTTT.

Comments on this clone: The junction differs from germline at one of its ends, possibly a read error. V usage is TRBV7-7 and J usage is TRBJ2-3, with 7 bases identical to TRBD1. The CDR3 is 13 residues long. Germline CDR1 and CDR2: SSHAT and FNYEAQ (reference sequence). The CDR3 DNA follows: TGTGCTAGCAGCTTGGGACAGAAAGATACGCAGTATTTT. This translates into CASSLGQKDTQYF.

This chain connects TRBV18 to TRBJ1-4, with D unclear. The V end lost 6 bases, the J end lost 4 bases, and 18 bases lay between the germline ends. The length of the CDR3 is 16 residues. Germline CDR1 and CDR2: KGHSH and LQKENI. This chain's CDR3 is CASSLAGPAINEKLFF. The CDR3 nucleotides read TGTGCCAGCTCGTTAGCAGGCCCCGCCATTAATGAAAAACTGTTTTTT.

This chain joins TRBV6-6 and TRBJ2-7; TRBD2 might be the D (5 bases). The germline CDR1 and CDR2 sequences are MNHNY and SVGAGI (reference sequence). Trimming took 7 bases from V and 6 from J, leaving 16 bases between them. The CDR3 is 13 amino acids. CDR3 amino acids: CASTVRELGEQYF. CDR3 sequence (DNA): TGTGCCAGCACGGTCCGGGAATTGGGCGAGCAGTACTTC.

This chain uses TRBV4-2 with TRBJ1-2; TRBD1 agrees at 7 bases. The CDR3 is made up of 15 amino acids. V lost 0 bases and J lost 4; bases outside the gene matches: 5. Germline CDR1 is LGHNA and CDR2 is YNFKEQ. The CDR3: CASSQDRQGVYGYTF. The CDR3 DNA sequence: TGTGCCAGCAGCCAAGATCGACAGGGAGTCTATGGCTACACCTTC.

The chain carries TRBV29-1 and TRBJ2-2, with D possibly TRBD2 on 7 matching bases. This CDR3 has 14 residues. The germline V gene has CDR1 SQVTM and CDR2 ANQGSEA. The CDR3 coding sequence is TGCGGGACTACGGGGGGCGTGGAGGCCGGGGAGCTGTTTTTT. Protein: CGTTGGVEAGELFF.

The chain recombines TRBV5-1 with TRBJ1-1; D is unclear. This CDR3 has 12 amino acids. The germline V and J ends were trimmed by 5 bases and 0 bases, with 5 bases remaining between them. Germline CDR1 reads SGHRS; CDR2 reads YFSETQ. CDR3 bases: TGCGCCAGCAGACGGCTGAACACTGAAGCTTTCTTT. Protein sequence: CASRRLNTEAFF.

V usage is TRBV11-2 and J usage is TRBJ2-1; TRBD2 matches at 15 bases. J was trimmed by 8 bases and V by 5 bases; bases with no gene match: 10. The V gene's germline CDR1 is SGHAT and CDR2 FQNNGV. This CDR3 is built from 17 residues. CDR3 protein: CASSRGTSGGPGDEQFF. Written as DNA, the CDR3 is TGTGCCAGCAGCCGCGGGACTAGCGGGGGGCCGGGGGATGAGCAGTTCTTC.

V is TRBV4-1 and J is TRBJ1-6; 7 bases are shared with TRBD1. V dropped 1 base and J dropped 4; count of bases not matched to a gene: 4. Germline CDR1 MGHRA, CDR2 YSYEKL. The CDR3 is 16 residues long. The CDR3 DNA sequence: TGCGCCAGCAGCCAAGGGGAGGGACAGTATAATTCACCCCTCCACTTT. This translates into CASSQGEGQYNSPLHF.